These T cell receptor beta chains were read from a single sample in a study of OX40 agonist ivuxolimab in advanced cancers. Clones were read by immunoSEQ multiplex PCR, and TCRdb kept only the in-frame ones, dropping some. Of 50,000 to 70,000 clones detected, about 81% appear once; the ten largest clones hold 2.1%. This sample comprised CD4+ or CD8+ T cells sorted from blood, obtained in a trial of the OX40 agonist ivuxolimab. The receptors were sampled from an adult with an advanced solid tumor such as melanoma, head and neck, liver or kidney cancer. CDR3s include the opening cysteine and the closing phenylalanine or tryptophan. The D gene is left open where the match is weak. Some rows mark clone size as missing; the rest say once, few, many or name a class of expanded clone.

clone_size | j_call | v_call | d_call | cdr3_length | cdr3_nt | cdr3_aa
NA | TRBJ2-5 | TRBV5-1 | NA | 17 | TGCGCCAGCAGCGCGGGACAGCCTCTACGGTACCAAGAGACCCAGTACTTC | CASSAGQPLRYQETQYF
NA | TRBJ2-1 | TRBV11-2 | TRBD2 | 15 | TGTGCCAGCAGCTCCGGGACTAGCGGGGACAATGAGCAGTTCTTC | CASSSGTSGDNEQFF
many | TRBJ2-2 | TRBV25-1 | TRBD1 | 17 | TGTGCCAGCAGTGAGACAGGGGCGAGATCGAACACCGGGGAGCTGTTTTTT | CASSETGARSNTGELFF
once | TRBJ2-7 | TRBV18 | NA | 14 | TGTGCCAGCTCACCACTAGCGGAGGCCTACGAGCAGTACTTC | CASSPLAEAYEQYF
NA | TRBJ1-1 | TRBV6-5 | TRBD1 | 14 | TGTGCCAGCAGTTCCAGGGGGCGCGGTACTGAAGCTTTCTTT | CASSSRGRGTEAFF
NA | TRBJ2-7 | TRBV29-1 | TRBD1 | 13 | TGCAGCGTTCGGGACAGGGTGACCTACGAGCAGTACTTC | CSVRDRVTYEQYF
NA | TRBJ2-1 | TRBV9 | NA | 21 | TGTGCCAGCAGCGCAGTAGGAGAGGGGACCTATCAATACAGCTCCTACAATGAGCAGTTCTTC | CASSAVGEGTYQYSSYNEQFF
NA | TRBJ2-7 | TRBV30 | NA | 13 | TGTGCCTGGAGTGTAGGGGGGGGCTACGAGCAGTACTTC | CAWSVGGGYEQYF
once | TRBJ2-3 | TRBV19 | NA | 12 | TGTGCCAGTAGGGAGACCACAGATACGCAGTATTTT | CASRETTDTQYF
NA | TRBJ2-6 | TRBV25-1 | NA | 13 | TGTGCCAGCAGTGAGCCTGGGGCCAACGTCCTGACTTTC | CASSEPGANVLTF
NA | TRBJ1-4 | TRBV5-1 | NA | 13 | TGCGCCAGCAGCCTAGAGGGATACGAAAAACTGTTTTTT | CASSLEGYEKLFF
NA | TRBJ2-3 | TRBV10-1 | NA | 13 | TGCGCCAGCAGTGGGCCGAGCACAGATACGCAGTATTTT | CASSGPSTDTQYF
NA | TRBJ2-1 | TRBV19 | NA | 15 | TGTGCCAGTAGTATAGCCCGGCGGATCCAGGATGAGCAGTTCTTC | CASSIARRIQDEQFF
NA | TRBJ2-1 | TRBV29-1 | NA | 13 | TGCAGCGTTGAAGGTCGAGGGACGCGTGAGCAGTTCTTC | CSVEGRGTREQFF
NA | TRBJ1-1 | TRBV30 | TRBD1 | 16 | TGTGCCTGGACCTTGGGACAGGGGGGCATGAACACTGAAGCTTTCTTT | CAWTLGQGGMNTEAFF
NA | TRBJ1-4 | TRBV2 | NA | 14 | TGTGCCAGCACTGGACATTTACCGAATGAAAAACTGTTTTTT | CASTGHLPNEKLFF
NA | TRBJ1-2 | TRBV9 | NA | 13 | TGTGCCAGCAGCTCCGATTGGGGGGGTGGCTACACCTTC | CASSSDWGGGYTF
NA | TRBJ2-2 | TRBV6-6 | NA | 12 | TGTGCCAGCAGGAGGGAAACCGGGGAGCTGTTTTTT | CASRRETGELFF
NA | TRBJ1-1 | TRBV19 | TRBD1 | 16 | TGTGCCAGTAGCCCCACCGGGACAGGACTCGGTACTGAAGCTTTCTTT | CASSPTGTGLGTEAFF
NA | TRBJ1-1 | TRBV10-3 | TRBD1 | 16 | TGTGCCATCAGTGAGTCAACAGGGGCTTCGAACACTGAAGCTTTCTTT | CAISESTGASNTEAFF
NA | TRBJ2-1 | TRBV4-1 | TRBD2 | 18 | TGCGCCAGCAGCCAAGATAACCTAGCGGGGGAGCCCGGGAATGAGCAGTTCTTC | CASSQDNLAGEPGNEQFF
NA | TRBJ1-2 | TRBV28 | TRBD1 | 16 | TGTGCCAGCAGTCCCCTGACAGGGAGCGGCAACTATGGCTACACCTTC | CASSPLTGSGNYGYTF
NA | TRBJ2-7 | TRBV30 | NA | 12 | TGTGCCTTGCAGGGTAGGGGGGGCGAGCAGTACTTC | CALQGRGGEQYF
NA | TRBJ2-6 | TRBV7-9 | NA | 13 | TGTGCCAAGGGTGCGTCCGGGGCCAACGTCCTGACTTTC | CAKGASGANVLTF
NA | TRBJ1-2 | TRBV18 | NA | 16 | TGTGCCAGCTCACCAAATGCGGGGGGTGTTTACTATGGCTACACCTTC | CASSPNAGGVYYGYTF
few | TRBJ1-6 | TRBV30 | NA | 13 | TGTGCCTGGAACGGACAGTCCGGCTCACCCCTCCACTTT | CAWNGQSGSPLHF
NA | TRBJ2-5 | TRBV5-4 | NA | 17 | TGTGCCAGCAGCAAAACCGGGACCTCAACCCTCTTGGAGACCCAGTACTTC | CASSKTGTSTLLETQYF
NA | TRBJ2-1 | TRBV5-6 | TRBD2 | 16 | TGTGCCAGCAGCTTGTTTGGGACTAACTTATACAATGAGCAGTTCTTC | CASSLFGTNLYNEQFF
NA | TRBJ2-3 | TRBV7-7 | NA | 13 | TGTGCTAGCAGCTTAATCTCGGCAGATACGCAGTATTTT | CASSLISADTQYF
NA | TRBJ2-6 | TRBV6-5 | TRBD1 | 15 | TGTGCCAGCAGTGCTACAGGGGCCGGGGCCAACGTCCTGACTTTC | CASSATGAGANVLTF
NA | TRBJ2-3 | TRBV2 | NA | 16 | TGTGCCAGCAGTGATGGCCCCCCTGAGGTGACAGATACGCAGTATTTT | CASSDGPPEVTDTQYF
NA | TRBJ1-6 | TRBV9 | TRBD1 | 17 | TGTGCCAGCAGCGTAGCCGGGACAGGGGATTATAATTCACCCCTCCACTTT | CASSVAGTGDYNSPLHF
NA | TRBJ1-5 | TRBV6-1 | NA | 11 | TGTGCGGCAGCATCCGGACAGCCCCAGCATTTT | CAAASGQPQHF
few | TRBJ1-5 | TRBV6-5 | NA | 13 | TGTGCCAGCAGTTACGGACGCAATCAGCCCCAGCATTTT | CASSYGRNQPQHF
NA | TRBJ2-2 | TRBV15 | TRBD1 | 15 | TGTGCCACCAGCGGGACAGGGACCAACACCGGGGAGCTGTTTTTT | CATSGTGTNTGELFF
few | TRBJ1-2 | TRBV6-5 | NA | 11 | TGTGCCAGCAGCGGGAGTTATGGCTACACCTTC | CASSGSYGYTF
NA | TRBJ1-4 | TRBV27 | NA | 14 | TGTGCCAGCTCCCGCGGGACAAGGAGTACAAAACTGTTTTTT | CASSRGTRSTKLFF
NA | TRBJ1-1 | TRBV18 | NA | 12 | TGTGCCAGCTCACCAGATAACATAAAAGCTTTCTTT | CASSPDNIKAFF
few | TRBJ2-1 | TRBV15 | NA | 14 | TGTGCCACCAGCAGAGTCGGCAACTACAATGAGCAGTTCTTC | CATSRVGNYNEQFF